These 25 T cell receptor beta chains share one sample of origin, sequenced in a study of OX40 agonist ivuxolimab in advanced cancers. Here immunoSEQ multiplex PCR was the method, and the copy in TCRdb shows in-frame clones only, minus some. Of some 65,000 clones listed, roughly 84% are singletons. Sequencing was performed on CD4+ or CD8+ T cells sorted from blood, taken in a trial of the OX40 agonist ivuxolimab. The receptors stem from an adult with an advanced solid tumor such as melanoma, head and neck, liver or kidney cancer.

With respect to this clone: A read error may produce the germline difference seen at one junction end. This chain links TRBV7-7 with TRBJ2-7; 7 nucleotides agree with TRBD2. Germline CDR1 and CDR2: SSHAT and FNYEAQ (reference sequence). This CDR3 is built from 13 residues. The DNA of the CDR3 is TGTGCTAGCAGCCCCGGACTAGAATACGAGCAGTACTTC. It yields the protein CASSPGLEYEQYF.

The rearrangement joins TRBV6-5 to TRBJ1-2; 11 positions match TRBD1. The CDR3 sequence is 16 residues long. Germline loops: CDR1 MNHEY, CDR2 SVGAGI. Trimming removed 0 bases from V and 5 bases from J; junction bases left unmatched: 5. The CDR3: CASSYSGTGGRYGYTF. CDR3 DNA: TGTGCCAGCAGTTACTCGGGGACAGGGGGGAGGTATGGCTACACCTTC.

J is TRBJ1-3 and V is TRBV5-1; 10 bases fit TRBD1. The trim removed 4 bases at V and 0 bases at J, leaving 7 bases unmatched. Germline V gives CDR1 SGHRS, CDR2 YFSETQ. This CDR3 has 17 amino acids. CDR3 loop: CASSPGTGASSGNTIYF. DNA of the CDR3: TGCGCCAGCAGCCCGGGGACAGGGGCTAGCTCTGGAAACACCATATATTTT.

The V call is TRBV27, the J call TRBJ1-2; D is uncertain. Germline loops: CDR1 MNHEY, CDR2 SMNVEV (reference sequence). V lost 6 bases and J lost 2, with 19 bases in between. This CDR3 is 16 amino acids long. CDR3 coding DNA: TGTGCCAGCAGGGCTTCCACCGGGATGACCAACTATGGCTACACCTTC. It encodes CASRASTGMTNYGYTF.

This clone was seen more than once but under ten times. The V call is TRBV10-3, the J call TRBJ1-2; D is uncertain. The CDR3 runs to 17 residues. Germline V gene lookup returns CDR1 ENHRY and CDR2 SYGVKD. V was cut by 2 bases and J by 2 bases, with 18 bases left in between. The CDR3 DNA sequence: TGTGCCATCAGTGAGGCCTGGAGTAGGGCCCGCAACTATGGCTACACCTTC. This gives the protein CAISEAWSRARNYGYTF.

The rearrangement links TRBV6-5 to TRBJ2-2; tentative D call: TRBD2 (5 bases). This CDR3 region has 15 residues. Trimming left V 5 bases short and J 5 bases short, with 15 bases between. Germline V gene lookup returns CDR1 MNHEY and CDR2 SVGAGI. The CDR3 DNA reads TGTGCCAGCAGTCAACAGAGGGCCCGGACCGGGGAGCTGTTTTTT. Protein product: CASSQQRARTGELFF.

The rearrangement joins TRBV12-5 to TRBJ1-4; possible D gene TRBD1, 5 bases. Looked up from germline, CDR1 is LGHNT and CDR2 is FRNRAP. The CDR3 covers 14 residues. V lost 1 base, J lost 4 bases, and 7 bases lay in between. The CDR3 sequence: CASGLGRDNEKLFF. CDR3 sequence (DNA): TGTGCTAGTGGTTTGGGCAGGGATAATGAAAAACTGTTTTTT. Combining the CDR3 with reference TRBV12-5 and TRBJ1-4 gives the whole variable domain DARVTQTPRHKVTEMGQEVTMRCQPILGHNTVFWYRQTMMQGLELLAYFRNRAPLDDSGMPKDRFSAEMPDATLATLKIQPSEPRDSAVYFCASGLGRDNEKLFFGSGTQLSVL.

J is TRBJ1-5 and V is TRBV28; a weak D match, TRBD1 (6 bases). V was shortened by 2 bases and J by 7 bases, with 15 bases between the two germline ends. The CDR3 length is 15 residues. In germline, CDR1 is MDHEN, CDR2 SYDVKM. The CDR3 here is CASSLPAGAGQPQHF. CDR3 nucleotides: TGTGCCAGCAGTTTACCCGCGGGGGCCGGGCAGCCCCAGCATTTT. Filled out from reference TRBV28 and TRBJ1-5, the complete variable domain reads DVKVTQSSRYLVKRTGEKVFLECVQDMDHENMFWYRQDPGLGLRLIYFSYDVKMKEKGDIPEGYSVSREKKERFSLILESASTNQTSMYLCASSLPAGAGQPQHFGDGTRLSIL.

The chain links TRBV7-9 to TRBJ2-1, with 10 bases lining up with TRBD2. Losses at the gene ends were 4 bases for V and 3 bases for J; bases not matched to a gene: 3. Germline-derived CDR1 and CDR2 are SEHNR and FQNEAQ (reference sequence). The CDR3 is 15 amino acids. The CDR3 region is CASSSAGGIYNEQFF. In DNA form, the CDR3 reads TGTGCCAGCAGCTCAGCGGGGGGGATCTACAATGAGCAGTTCTTC. Using reference TRBV7-9 and TRBJ2-1 for the parts outside the CDR3, the full variable domain is DTGVSQNPRHKITKRGQNVTFRCDPISEHNRLYWYRQTLGQGPEFLTYFQNEAQLEKSRLLSDRFSAERPKGSFSTLEIQRTEQGDSAMYLCASSSAGGIYNEQFFGPGTRLTVL.

V usage is TRBV10-1 and J usage is TRBJ2-1; possibly TRBD1 or TRBD2 for D (5 bases each). V shed 4 bases and J shed 4 bases, with 11 bases lying between them. This CDR3 is 14 amino acids long. CDR1 and CDR2 (germline): WNHNN, SYGVQD (reference sequence). CDR3 amino acids: CASSAGTPYNEQFF. The DNA for the CDR3 is TGCGCCAGCAGTGCCGGGACGCCATACAATGAGCAGTTCTTC.

The gene calls are TRBV7-9 and TRBJ1-2, with D perhaps matching TRBD1 (6 bases). Germline values: CDR1 SEHNR, CDR2 FQNEAQ (reference sequence). V lost 6 bases and J 3 bases, leaving 17 bases between the germline ends. CDR3 size: 15 residues. The CDR3 DNA is TGTGCCAGCAGTCCTAGGGGGGGCACAGACTATGGCTACACCTTC. Encoded protein: CASSPRGGTDYGYTF.

CDR3: CASSPSGQVGYGYTF. DNA for the CDR3: TGTGCCAGCAGCCCCTCGGGGCAGGTGGGCTATGGCTACACCTTC. The chain carries TRBV6-5 and TRBJ1-2; possibly TRBD1 for D (5 bases). V lost 6 bases, J lost 4 bases, and 18 bases lay in between. This CDR3 has 15 amino acids. The germline V gene encodes CDR1 MNHEY and CDR2 SVGAGI.

This chain uses TRBV4-2 with TRBJ1-2; maybe TRBD1 (5 bases). Germline assignment: CDR1 LGHNA and CDR2 YNFKEQ. This CDR3 comprises 14 residues. Deletions cut 3 bases from V and 4 bases from J, with 12 bases between. The CDR3 nucleotides read TGTGCCAGCAGCCAGAGTACGACAGTCTATGGCTACACCTTC. Translating gives CASSQSTTVYGYTF.

The rearrangement uses TRBV6-6 and TRBJ1-4, with D possibly TRBD1 on 5 matching bases. Germline V gene data show CDR1 as MNHNY and CDR2 as SVGAGI (reference sequence). CDR3 length equals 15 residues. V lost 6 bases and J lost 3, with 14 bases in between. For the CDR3, the DNA is TGTGCCAGCAGCGGGGTGGGGCGTGCTAATGAAAAACTGTTTTTT. Its translation is CASSGVGRANEKLFF.

This chain links TRBV6-1 with TRBJ1-2; D gene unclear. Germline assignment: CDR1 MNHNS and CDR2 SASEGT. V dropped 1 base and J dropped 6 bases, with 18 bases sitting between them. This CDR3 is 16 amino acids long. The CDR3 region is CASSEVRSSGSHGYTF. In DNA form, the CDR3 reads TGTGCCAGCAGTGAAGTTAGGTCCTCCGGGAGCCATGGCTACACCTTC.

The V gene is TRBV5-8, the J gene TRBJ2-3; D may be TRBD1 or TRBD2 (5 bases each). Germline CDR1 SGHTS, CDR2 YDEGEE. Trimming pared 4 bases from V and 8 bases from J, leaving 14 bases between. The CDR3 contains 13 residues. The CDR3 nucleotides read TGTGCCAGCAGCCCCCGGGGACGGGCTACGCAGTATTTT. It yields the protein CASSPRGRATQYF.

The CDR3 is CASSVGSGAGNYGYTF. Here the CDR3 DNA reads TGTGCCAGCAGTGTAGGCTCCGGGGCGGGGAACTATGGCTACACCTTC. V gene TRBV6-1 combines with J gene TRBJ1-2, with TRBD1 as a possible D gene (5 bases). The ends were cut back, 4 bases at V and 2 bases at J, with 17 bases in the middle. The CDR3 spans 16 residues. CDR1 and CDR2 from the germline V gene are MNHNS and SASEGT.

This clone was detected only once. V is TRBV23-1 and J is TRBJ2-7, with D maybe TRBD2 (6 bases). TRBV23-1 is an ORF, and what it does is uncertain. This CDR3 comprises 11 residues. V was shortened by 11 bases and J by 3 bases, with 11 bases between the two germline ends. DNA for the CDR3: TGCGCCGGCGGGACGGACTACGAGCAGTACTTC. As protein: CAGGTDYEQYF.

The chain employs TRBV7-2 and TRBJ2-1; TRBD1 or TRBD2 may be the D gene (6 bases each). The CDR3 loop spans 14 amino acids. Per germline, CDR1 SGHTA and CDR2 FQGNSA. Trimming cost V 2 bases and J 6 bases, with 11 bases left between them. For the CDR3, the DNA is TGTGCCAGCAGCTTACGGGGGCCGGTCAATGAGCAGTTCTTC. It specifies CASSLRGPVNEQFF.

The rearrangement joins TRBV18 to TRBJ2-7; D may match TRBD1 or TRBD2 (5 bases each). Germline V gene sequence: CDR1 KGHSH, CDR2 LQKENI. The length of the CDR3 is 13 residues. V was cut by 6 bases and J by 7 bases, with 16 bases left in between. In DNA, the CDR3 is TGTGCCAGCTCCAGGGACGCGGGTTGGGAGCAGTACTTC. It yields the protein CASSRDAGWEQYF.

The chain recombines TRBV5-1 with TRBJ1-1, with no clear D. Trimming cost V 4 bases and J 1 base, with 11 bases left between them. This CDR3 has 14 residues. CDR1 SGHRS and CDR2 YFSETQ come from the germline V gene. CDR3 coding DNA: TGCGCCAGCAGCGCCAAGTCCGGGAACACTGAAGCTTTCTTT. Protein product: CASSAKSGNTEAFF.

The rearrangement joins TRBV19 to TRBJ1-2, with TRBD1 identical over 9 bases. The J segment lost 1 base and the V segment lost 4 bases, leaving 7 bases of the junction unmatched. The CDR3 has 16 residues. CDR1 LNHDA and CDR2 SQIVND come from the germline V gene (reference sequence). The CDR3 is CASSTPGQGNNYGYTF. Here the CDR3 DNA reads TGTGCCAGTAGTACCCCGGGACAGGGAAATAACTATGGCTACACCTTC. The entire variable domain, with the rest obtained from reference TRBV19 and TRBJ1-2, is as follows: DGGITQSPKYLFRKEGQNVTLSCEQNLNHDAMYWYRQDPGQGLRLIYYSQIVNDFQKGDIAEGYSVSREKKESFPLTVTSAQKNPTAFYLCASSTPGQGNNYGYTFGSGTRLTVV.

The V call is TRBV6-1, the J call TRBJ1-3; D is unresolved. Looked up from germline, CDR1 is MNHNS and CDR2 is SASEGT. The CDR3 is 14 residues long. With 6 bases removed from V and 0 bases from J, the gap between germline ends came to 9 bases. The CDR3 DNA sequence: TGTGCCAGCAGGAAGGGTAGCTCTGGAAACACCATATATTTT. Its translation is CASRKGSSGNTIYF.

This clone was detected only once. This chain joins TRBV7-2 and TRBJ1-2; no firm D call. Germline CDR1 reads SGHTA; CDR2 reads FQGNSA. Trimming removed 1 base at V and 2 bases at J, with 14 bases between. CDR3 length: 16 residues. CDR3 DNA sequence: TGTGCCAGCAGCTTAGAAGGCTCCGGAGGGAACTATGGCTACACCTTC. Translating it yields CASSLEGSGGNYGYTF.

The chain combines TRBV6-1 with TRBJ2-2, with D unresolved. From germline, CDR1 is MNHNS and CDR2 SASEGT. The CDR3 consists of 15 residues. V was clipped by 5 bases and J by 3 bases, with 13 bases between them. CDR3 sequence: CASSSIGPYTGELFF. CDR3 nucleotides: TGTGCCAGCAGTTCCATAGGGCCATACACCGGGGAGCTGTTTTTT.